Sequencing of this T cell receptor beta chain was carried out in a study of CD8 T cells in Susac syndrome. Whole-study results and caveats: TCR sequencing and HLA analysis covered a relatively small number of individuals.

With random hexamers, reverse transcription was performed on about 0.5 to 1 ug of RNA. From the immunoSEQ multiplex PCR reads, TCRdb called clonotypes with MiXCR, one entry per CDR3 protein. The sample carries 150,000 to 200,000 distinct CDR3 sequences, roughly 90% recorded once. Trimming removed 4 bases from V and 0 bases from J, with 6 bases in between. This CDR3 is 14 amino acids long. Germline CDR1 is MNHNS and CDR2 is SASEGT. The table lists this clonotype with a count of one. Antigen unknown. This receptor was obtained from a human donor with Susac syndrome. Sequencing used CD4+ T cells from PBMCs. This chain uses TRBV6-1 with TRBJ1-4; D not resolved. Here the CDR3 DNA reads TGTGCCAGCAGTGGGTCGGCAACTAATGAAAAACTGTTTTTT. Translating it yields CASSGSATNEKLFF.